This T cell receptor beta chain was profiled in a study of shared clonotypes between healthy human individuals. Selected positively for CCR7 and CD45RO-negative, naive CD8 cells excluded terminally differentiated effector memory CD45RA+ cells. Germline CDR1 is SGHTS and CDR2 is YDEGEE. This CDR3 contains 14 residues. The ends lost 3 bases at V and 4 bases at J; junction bases unmatched: 5. The input for sorted-subset replicate PCRs was about 0.2 ug DNA, tens of thousands of T cell genomes. Sequencing was performed with immunoSEQ multiplex PCR; in TCRdb, only in-frame clones are kept and a portion is missing. The profile shows about 650,000 clones, around 95% of them singletons.

The sequence derives from a woman in her thirties in good health. Material for sequencing was naive CD8+ T cells sorted from blood. The chain joins TRBV5-8 to TRBJ2-7; 9 positions agree with TRBD1. CDR3 coding DNA: TGTGCCAGCAGCTATACAGGGGGCTGGTACGAGCAGTACTTC. Its protein is CASSYTGGWYEQYF.